Listed below are T cell receptor beta chains from one sample, sequenced in a study of blood T cell repertoires in COVID-19. Generated by immunoSEQ multiplex PCR, the TCRdb table keeps only in-frame clones and is missing some. This repertoire shows 250,000 to 350,000 clones, roughly 89% found once; its top ten account for roughly 0.92%. Sequencing was done on a sample of peripheral blood. The source is a woman in her thirties or forties who had recovered from COVID-19. Both conserved end residues are part of each CDR3. D genes are given only for firm matches. Rows may omit the clone size; those that give it use once, few, many or a size class.

J: TRBJ2-3; V: TRBV19; size: few; D: -; CDR3: CASSVDYQASTDTQYF; DNA: TGTGCCAGTAGTGTGGATTACCAGGCTAGCACAGATACGCAGTATTTT
J: TRBJ2-5; V: TRBV19; size: once; D: TRBD1; CDR3: CASSMSGTGSETQYF; DNA: TGTGCCAGTAGTATGTCGGGGACAGGGTCAGAGACCCAGTACTTC
J: TRBJ2-3; V: TRBV27; size: -; D: TRBD2; CDR3: CASSSRGGWTDTQYF; DNA: TGTGCCAGCAGTTCCCGGGGGGGGTGGACAGATACGCAGTATTTT
J: TRBJ2-4; V: TRBV6-2/TRBV6-3; size: -; D: TRBD1; CDR3: CASSYSTGGRDIQYF; DNA: TGTGCCAGCAGTTACTCGACAGGGGGCAGGGACATTCAGTACTTC
J: TRBJ2-3; V: TRBV5-1; size: few; D: TRBD1; CDR3: CASSRGQDTDTQYF; DNA: TGCGCCAGCAGCAGGGGACAGGACACAGATACGCAGTATTTT
J: TRBJ2-1; V: TRBV9; size: -; D: -; CDR3: CASSVGNFPQRGYEQFF; DNA: TGTGCCAGCAGCGTAGGGAACTTTCCTCAAAGGGGCTATGAGCAGTTCTTC
J: TRBJ1-1; V: TRBV7-9; size: once; D: -; CDR3: CASSSTGMNTEAFF; DNA: TGTGCCAGCAGCAGCACGGGGATGAACACTGAAGCTTTCTTT
J: TRBJ2-3; V: TRBV18; size: -; D: -; CDR3: CASSPQGITDTQYF; DNA: TGTGCCAGCTCACCACAGGGGATCACAGATACGCAGTATTTT
J: TRBJ2-7; V: TRBV18; size: -; D: TRBD2; CDR3: CASSPAGLELVGEQYF; DNA: TGTGCCAGCTCACCTGCCGGACTAGAACTTGTTGGCGAGCAGTACTTC
J: TRBJ1-5; V: TRBV10-3; size: -; D: -; CDR3: CAISERGDQPQHF; DNA: TGTGCCATCAGTGAGCGGGGGGACCAGCCCCAGCATTTT
J: TRBJ1-2; V: TRBV6-1; size: -; D: TRBD1; CDR3: CASSEPVTGRDYGYTF; DNA: TGTGCCAGCAGTGAACCCGTGACAGGGCGGGACTATGGCTACACCTTC
J: TRBJ1-1; V: TRBV5-1; size: few; D: -; CDR3: CASSLAAGMNTEAFF; DNA: TGCGCCAGCAGCTTGGCGGCGGGGATGAACACTGAAGCTTTCTTT
J: TRBJ2-1; V: TRBV28; size: -; D: -; CDR3: CATSGTPINEQFF; DNA: TGTGCCACTTCGGGGACTCCCATTAATGAGCAGTTCTTC
J: TRBJ2-7; V: TRBV19; size: -; D: TRBD2; CDR3: CASSPSGDGLGSYEQYF; DNA: TGTGCCAGTAGTCCTAGCGGGGACGGGCTCGGCTCCTACGAGCAGTACTTC
J: TRBJ2-3; V: TRBV24-1; size: -; D: TRBD1; CDR3: CATSDRGQGTDTQYF; DNA: TGTGCCACCAGTGACCGGGGACAGGGCACAGATACGCAGTATTTT
J: TRBJ1-3; V: TRBV10-3; size: -; D: -; CDR3: CAIRGQGGVSGNTIYF; DNA: TGTGCCATCAGAGGGCAGGGAGGTGTTTCTGGAAACACCATATATTTT
J: TRBJ2-3; V: TRBV11-3; size: -; D: TRBD2; CDR3: CASSPTSGNTDTQYF; DNA: TGTGCCAGCAGCCCTACTAGCGGAAACACAGATACGCAGTATTTT
J: TRBJ2-2; V: TRBV11-3; size: -; D: TRBD2; CDR3: CASSYLTSGPTGELFF; DNA: TGTGCCAGCAGTTATCTCACTAGCGGGCCGACCGGGGAGCTGTTTTTT
J: TRBJ2-3; V: TRBV19; size: -; D: -; CDR3: CASSIRGRVPDTQYF; DNA: TGTGCCAGTAGTATAAGGGGCAGGGTCCCAGATACGCAGTATTTT
J: TRBJ1-4; V: TRBV28; size: -; D: -; CDR3: CASGPREKLFF; DNA: TGTGCCAGTGGGCCCCGTGAAAAACTGTTTTTT
J: TRBJ1-2; V: TRBV27; size: -; D: TRBD1; CDR3: CASSLGGRGVSNYGYTF; DNA: TGTGCCAGCAGTTTAGGGGGCAGGGGGGTCTCTAACTATGGCTACACCTTC
J: TRBJ2-1; V: TRBV2; size: once; D: -; CDR3: CASSEGSANNEQFF; DNA: TGTGCCAGCAGTGAAGGTTCCGCGAACAATGAGCAGTTCTTC
J: TRBJ2-3; V: TRBV7-7; size: -; D: TRBD2; CDR3: CASSPNLASGGDTQYF; DNA: TGTGCTAGCAGCCCCAATCTGGCTAGCGGTGGGGATACGCAGTATTTT
J: TRBJ2-1; V: TRBV6-4; size: -; D: TRBD2; CDR3: CASSATSGSVDEQFF; DNA: TGTGCCAGCAGTGCGACTAGCGGGAGCGTAGATGAGCAGTTCTTC
J: TRBJ2-3; V: TRBV19; size: few; D: TRBD1; CDR3: CASKGATDTQYF; DNA: TGTGCCAGTAAGGGGGCTACAGATACGCAGTATTTT
J: TRBJ2-5; V: TRBV10-3; size: -; D: TRBD2; CDR3: CAISEVASGRGETQYF; DNA: TGTGCCATCAGTGAGGTGGCTAGCGGGAGGGGAGAGACCCAGTACTTC
J: TRBJ2-3; V: TRBV5-1; size: -; D: TRBD1; CDR3: CASSLSGQGRLTDTQYF; DNA: TGCGCCAGCAGCTTGAGTGGACAGGGCCGCCTGACAGATACGCAGTATTTT
J: TRBJ2-3; V: TRBV5-1; size: -; D: TRBD2; CDR3: CASSPPNSGRGGTDTQYF; DNA: TGCGCCAGCAGCCCCCCGAATAGCGGGAGAGGGGGCACAGATACGCAGTATTTT
J: TRBJ1-4; V: TRBV15; size: -; D: -; CDR3: CATSGGGEKLFF; DNA: TGTGCCACCAGCGGGGGCGGTGAAAAACTGTTTTTT
J: TRBJ2-2; V: TRBV10-3; size: -; D: TRBD1; CDR3: CAIMQGTGGTGELFF; DNA: TGTGCCATCATGCAGGGGACAGGCGGGACCGGGGAGCTGTTTTTT
J: TRBJ2-7; V: TRBV9; size: -; D: -; CDR3: CASSEGVRSEQYF; DNA: TGTGCCAGCAGCGAGGGAGTGAGGAGCGAGCAGTACTTC
J: TRBJ1-2; V: TRBV5-1; size: -; D: -; CDR3: CASSLAGALRDYGYTF; DNA: TGCGCCAGCAGCTTGGCCGGGGCCTTGCGGGATTATGGCTACACCTTC
J: TRBJ2-2; V: TRBV30; size: -; D: -; CDR3: CASAGENTGELFF; DNA: TGTGCCTCCGCCGGGGAAAACACCGGGGAGCTGTTTTTT
J: TRBJ1-5; V: TRBV4-1; size: -; D: -; CDR3: CASSQDVRVGQPQHF; DNA: TGCGCCAGCAGCCAAGATGTCAGGGTGGGACAGCCCCAGCATTTT
J: TRBJ2-2; V: TRBV6-6; size: -; D: -; CDR3: CASSYSRKNTGELFF; DNA: TGTGCCAGCAGTTACTCGCGAAAGAACACCGGGGAGCTGTTTTTT
J: TRBJ2-7; V: TRBV5-1; size: -; D: TRBD2; CDR3: CASSFVTSGSPEQYF; DNA: TGCGCCAGCAGCTTTGTGACAAGCGGGAGCCCCGAGCAGTACTTC
J: TRBJ2-1; V: TRBV11-2; size: -; D: TRBD2; CDR3: CASSLVAGSSYNEQFF; DNA: TGTGCCAGCAGCTTGGTAGCGGGGAGCTCCTACAATGAGCAGTTCTTC
J: TRBJ2-7; V: TRBV5-4; size: -; D: TRBD2; CDR3: CASSESSGNSYEQYF; DNA: TGTGCCAGCAGCGAATCTAGCGGGAACTCCTACGAGCAGTACTTC